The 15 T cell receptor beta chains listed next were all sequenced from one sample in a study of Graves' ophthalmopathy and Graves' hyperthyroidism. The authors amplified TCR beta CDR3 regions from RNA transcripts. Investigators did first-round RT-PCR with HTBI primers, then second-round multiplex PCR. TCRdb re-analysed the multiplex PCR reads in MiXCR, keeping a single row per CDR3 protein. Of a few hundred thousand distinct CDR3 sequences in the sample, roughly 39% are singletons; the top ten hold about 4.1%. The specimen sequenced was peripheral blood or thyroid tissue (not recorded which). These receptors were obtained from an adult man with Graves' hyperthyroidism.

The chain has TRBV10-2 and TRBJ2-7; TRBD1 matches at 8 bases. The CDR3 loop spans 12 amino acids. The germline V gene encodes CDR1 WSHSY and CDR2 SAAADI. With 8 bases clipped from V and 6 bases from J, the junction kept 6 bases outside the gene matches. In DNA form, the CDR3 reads TGCGCCAGCGCGGCAGGGGGCATCGAGCAGTACTTC. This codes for CASAAGGIEQYF.

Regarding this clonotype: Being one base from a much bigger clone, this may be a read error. CDR3 bases: TGCAGCGTTGACTTGGGTGGGGCTAGCGGGGGCGAGCAGTACTTC. It yields the protein CSVDLGGASGGEQYF. The chain couples TRBV29-1 to TRBJ2-7, with 10 bases identical to TRBD2. V dropped 3 bases and J dropped 6; count of bases not matched to a gene: 11. In germline, CDR1 is SQVTM, CDR2 ANQGSEA. The CDR3 is made up of 15 amino acids.

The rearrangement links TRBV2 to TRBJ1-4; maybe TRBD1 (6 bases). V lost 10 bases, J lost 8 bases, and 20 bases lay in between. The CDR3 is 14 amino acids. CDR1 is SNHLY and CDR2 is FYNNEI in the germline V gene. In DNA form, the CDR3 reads TGTGCCACCCTGGGGGGCCTTCCGGGCGAAAAACTGTTTTTT. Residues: CATLGGLPGEKLFF.

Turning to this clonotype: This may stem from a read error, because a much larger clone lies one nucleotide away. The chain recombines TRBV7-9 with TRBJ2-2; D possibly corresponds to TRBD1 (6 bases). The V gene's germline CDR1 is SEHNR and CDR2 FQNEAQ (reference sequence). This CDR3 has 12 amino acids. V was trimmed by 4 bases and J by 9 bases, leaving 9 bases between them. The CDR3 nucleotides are TGTGCCAGCAGCTCAGGGGCCTGGGAGCTGTTTTTT. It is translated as CASSSGAWELFF.

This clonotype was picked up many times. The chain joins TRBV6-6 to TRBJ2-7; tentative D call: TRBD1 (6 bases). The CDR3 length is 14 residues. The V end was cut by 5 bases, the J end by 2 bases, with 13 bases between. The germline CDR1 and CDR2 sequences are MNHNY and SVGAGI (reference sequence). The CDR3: CASSKGDTAYEQYF. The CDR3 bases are TGTGCCAGCAGTAAGGGGGACACCGCCTACGAGCAGTACTTC.

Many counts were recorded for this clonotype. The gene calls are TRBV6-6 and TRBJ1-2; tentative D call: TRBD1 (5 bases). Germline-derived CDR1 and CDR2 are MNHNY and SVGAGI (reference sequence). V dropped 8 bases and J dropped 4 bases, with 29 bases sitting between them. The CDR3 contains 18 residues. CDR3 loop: CASAPRGRPQGFSYGYTF. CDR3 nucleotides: TGTGCCAGCGCGCCCCGTGGCCGACCGCAGGGATTTAGCTATGGCTACACCTTC.

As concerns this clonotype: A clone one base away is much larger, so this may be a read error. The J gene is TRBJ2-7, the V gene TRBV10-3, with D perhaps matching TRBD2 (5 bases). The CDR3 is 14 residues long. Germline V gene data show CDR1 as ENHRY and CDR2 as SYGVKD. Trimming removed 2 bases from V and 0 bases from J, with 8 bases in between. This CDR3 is CAISEIAISYEQYF. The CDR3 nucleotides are TGTGCCATCAGTGAGATAGCGATCTCCTACGAGCAGTACTTC.

CDR3: CSASGTGDLSYEQYF. The CDR3, as DNA: TGCAGTGCGTCCGGGACAGGGGACCTATCCTACGAGCAGTACTTC. The V gene is TRBV20-1, the J gene TRBJ2-7, with 10 bases fitting TRBD1. The CDR3 contains 15 residues. The V gene's germline CDR1 is DFQATT and CDR2 SNEGSKA (reference sequence). Trimming removed 6 bases from V and 1 base from J; junction bases left unmatched: 9.

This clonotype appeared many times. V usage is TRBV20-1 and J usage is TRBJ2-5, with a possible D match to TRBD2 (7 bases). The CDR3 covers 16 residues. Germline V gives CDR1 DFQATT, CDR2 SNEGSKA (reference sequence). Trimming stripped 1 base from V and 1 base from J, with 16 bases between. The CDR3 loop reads CSARVGYRGGQETQYF. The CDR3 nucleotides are TGCAGTGCTAGAGTGGGGTATAGGGGGGGCCAAGAGACCCAGTACTTC.

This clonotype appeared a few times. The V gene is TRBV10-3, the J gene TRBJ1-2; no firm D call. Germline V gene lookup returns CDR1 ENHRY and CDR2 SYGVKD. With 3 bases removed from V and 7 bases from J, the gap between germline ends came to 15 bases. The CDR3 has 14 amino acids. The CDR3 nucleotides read TGTGCCATCAGTGATAAGGATCCATTCTCTGGCTACACCTTC. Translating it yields CAISDKDPFSGYTF.

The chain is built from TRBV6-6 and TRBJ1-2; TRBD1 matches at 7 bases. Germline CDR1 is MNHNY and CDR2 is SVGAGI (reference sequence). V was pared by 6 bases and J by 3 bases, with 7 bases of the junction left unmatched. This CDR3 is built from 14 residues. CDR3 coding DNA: TGTGCCAGCAGCCTCCGGGACAGAGACTATGGCTACACCTTC. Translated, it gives CASSLRDRDYGYTF.

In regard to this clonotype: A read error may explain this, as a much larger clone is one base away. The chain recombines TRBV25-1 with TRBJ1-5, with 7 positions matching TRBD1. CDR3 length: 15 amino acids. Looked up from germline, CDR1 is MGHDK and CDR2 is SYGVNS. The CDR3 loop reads CVSSVEGGWGQPQHF. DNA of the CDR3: TGTGTCAGCAGTGTTGAAGGGGGCTGGGGGCAGCCCCAGCATTTT.

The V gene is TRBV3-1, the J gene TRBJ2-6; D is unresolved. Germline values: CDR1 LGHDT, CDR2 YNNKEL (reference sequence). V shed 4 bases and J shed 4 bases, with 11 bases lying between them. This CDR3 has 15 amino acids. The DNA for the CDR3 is TGTGCCAGCAGCCTACCGGGTAGGGGGGCCAACGTCCTGACTTTC. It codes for CASSLPGRGANVLTF.

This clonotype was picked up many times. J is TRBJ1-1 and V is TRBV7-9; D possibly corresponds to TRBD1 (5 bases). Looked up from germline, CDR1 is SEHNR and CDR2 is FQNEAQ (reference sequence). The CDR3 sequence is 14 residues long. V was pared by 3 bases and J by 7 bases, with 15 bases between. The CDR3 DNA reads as TGTGCCAGCAGCTTGTGGGCCGGGACGAGTGAAGCTTTCTTT. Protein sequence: CASSLWAGTSEAFF.

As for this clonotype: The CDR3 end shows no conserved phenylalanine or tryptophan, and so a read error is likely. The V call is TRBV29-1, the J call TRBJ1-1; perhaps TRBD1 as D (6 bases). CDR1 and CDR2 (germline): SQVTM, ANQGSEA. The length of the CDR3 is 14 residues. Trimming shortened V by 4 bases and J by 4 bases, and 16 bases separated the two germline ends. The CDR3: CSVATGFKSTEAFI. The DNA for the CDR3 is TGCAGCGTTGCAACAGGGTTTAAATCCACTGAAGCTTTCATT.